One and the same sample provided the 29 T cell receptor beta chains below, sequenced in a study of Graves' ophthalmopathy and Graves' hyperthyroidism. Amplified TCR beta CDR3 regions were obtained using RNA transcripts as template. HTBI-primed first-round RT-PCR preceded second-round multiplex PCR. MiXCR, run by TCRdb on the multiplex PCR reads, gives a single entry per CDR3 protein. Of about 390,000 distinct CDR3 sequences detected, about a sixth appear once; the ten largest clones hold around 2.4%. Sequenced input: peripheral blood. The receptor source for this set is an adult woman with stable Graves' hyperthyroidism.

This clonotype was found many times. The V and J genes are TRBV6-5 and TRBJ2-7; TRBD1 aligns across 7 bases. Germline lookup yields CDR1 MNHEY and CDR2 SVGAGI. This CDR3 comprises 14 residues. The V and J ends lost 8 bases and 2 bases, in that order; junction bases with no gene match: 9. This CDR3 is CASRPGQGAYEQYF. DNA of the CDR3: TGTGCCAGCCGCCCCGGGCAGGGGGCCTACGAGCAGTACTTC.

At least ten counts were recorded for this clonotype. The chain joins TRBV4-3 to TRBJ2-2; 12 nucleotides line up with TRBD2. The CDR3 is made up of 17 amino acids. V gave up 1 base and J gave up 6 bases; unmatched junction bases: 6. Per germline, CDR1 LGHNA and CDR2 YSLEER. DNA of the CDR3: TGCGCCAGCAGCCAAGCGACTAGCGGGAGCTCGGCCGGGGAGCTGTTTTTT. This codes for CASSQATSGSSAGELFF.

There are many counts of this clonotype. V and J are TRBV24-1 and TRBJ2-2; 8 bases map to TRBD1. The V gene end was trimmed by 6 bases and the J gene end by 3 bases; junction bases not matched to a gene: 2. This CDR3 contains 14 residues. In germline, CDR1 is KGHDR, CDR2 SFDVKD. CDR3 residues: CATSQTGDTGELFF. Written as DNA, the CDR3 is TGTGCCACCAGTCAGACAGGGGACACCGGGGAGCTGTTTTTT.

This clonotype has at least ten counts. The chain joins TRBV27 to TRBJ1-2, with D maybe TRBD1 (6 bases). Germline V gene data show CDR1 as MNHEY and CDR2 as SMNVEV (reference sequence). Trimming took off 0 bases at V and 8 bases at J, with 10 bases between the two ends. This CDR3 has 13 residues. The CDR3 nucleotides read TGTGCCAGCAGTTTATCCTCAGGGGTCGGCTACACCTTC. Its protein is CASSLSSGVGYTF.

CDR3 bases: TGTGCCACCAGTGAACCGGGACTAGCGGGAGGCACCGGGGAGCTGTTTTTT. This encodes CATSEPGLAGGTGELFF. The V gene is TRBV24-1, the J gene TRBJ2-2, with 15 bases fitting TRBD2. Germline CDR1 KGHDR, CDR2 SFDVKD. The V gene end was trimmed by 4 bases and the J gene end by 4 bases; junction bases not matched to a gene: 3. The CDR3 covers 17 residues.

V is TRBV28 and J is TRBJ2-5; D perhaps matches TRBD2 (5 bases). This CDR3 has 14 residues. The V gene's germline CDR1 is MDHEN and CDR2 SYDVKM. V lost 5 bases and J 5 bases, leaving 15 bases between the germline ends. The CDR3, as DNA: TGTGCCAGCAGTCCCTTGAGGGATATGGAGACCCAGTACTTC. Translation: CASSPLRDMETQYF.

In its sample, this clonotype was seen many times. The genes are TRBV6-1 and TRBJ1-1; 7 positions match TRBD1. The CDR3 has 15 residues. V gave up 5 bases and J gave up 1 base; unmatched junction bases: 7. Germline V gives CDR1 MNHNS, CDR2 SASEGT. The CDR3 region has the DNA TGTGCCAGCAGTCGCGGGGACAGAACGAACACTGAAGCTTTCTTT. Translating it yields CASSRGDRTNTEAFF.

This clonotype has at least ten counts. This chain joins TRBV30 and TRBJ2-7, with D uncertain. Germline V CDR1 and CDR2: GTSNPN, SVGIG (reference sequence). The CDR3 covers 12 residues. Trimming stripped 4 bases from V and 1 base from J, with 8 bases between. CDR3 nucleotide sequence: TGTGCCTGGAACAGAGCTTCCTACGAGCAGTACTTC. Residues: CAWNRASYEQYF. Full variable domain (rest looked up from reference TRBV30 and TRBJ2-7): SQTIHQWPATLVQPVGSPLSLECTVEGTSNPNLYWYRQAAGRGLQLLFYSVGIGQISSEVPQNLSASRPQDRQFILSSKKLLLSDSGFYLCAWNRASYEQYFGPGTRLTVT.

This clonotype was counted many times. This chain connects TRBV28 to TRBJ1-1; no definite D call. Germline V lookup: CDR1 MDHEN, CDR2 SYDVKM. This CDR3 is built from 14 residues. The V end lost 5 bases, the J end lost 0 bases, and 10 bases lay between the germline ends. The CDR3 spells CASSRAGMNTEAFF. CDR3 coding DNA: TGTGCCAGCAGTCGGGCAGGTATGAACACTGAAGCTTTCTTT.

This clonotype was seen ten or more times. DNA for the CDR3: TGTGCCAGCAGCTCCGGACAGGGATCTGGAAACACCATATATTTT. It specifies CASSSGQGSGNTIYF. This sequence joins TRBV7-2 and TRBJ1-3; 8 nucleotides match TRBD1. Losses at the gene ends were 4 bases for V and 1 base for J; bases not matched to a gene: 3. The CDR3 loop spans 15 amino acids. The V gene's germline CDR1 is SGHTA and CDR2 FQGNSA. Full variable domain (rest looked up from reference TRBV7-2 and TRBJ1-3): GAGVSQSPSNKVTEKGKDVELRCDPISGHTALYWYRQSLGQGLEFLIYFQGNSAPDKSGLPSDRFSAERTGGSVSTLTIQRTQQEDSAVYLCASSSGQGSGNTIYFGEGSWLTVV.

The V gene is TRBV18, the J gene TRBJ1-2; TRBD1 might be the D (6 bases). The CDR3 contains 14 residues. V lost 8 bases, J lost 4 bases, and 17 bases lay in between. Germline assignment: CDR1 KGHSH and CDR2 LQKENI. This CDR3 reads CASQSVRGAYGYTF. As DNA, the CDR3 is TGTGCCAGCCAATCAGTCAGGGGCGCCTATGGCTACACCTTC.

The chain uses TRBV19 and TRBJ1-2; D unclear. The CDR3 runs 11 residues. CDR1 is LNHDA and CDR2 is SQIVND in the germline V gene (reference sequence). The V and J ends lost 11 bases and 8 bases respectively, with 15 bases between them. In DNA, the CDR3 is TGTGCCGCGGGGTTTATTCCGGGCTACACCTTC. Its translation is CAAGFIPGYTF. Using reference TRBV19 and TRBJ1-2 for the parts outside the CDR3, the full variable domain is DGGITQSPKYLFRKEGQNVTLSCEQNLNHDAMYWYRQDPGQGLRLIYYSQIVNDFQKGDIAEGYSVSREKKESFPLTVTSAQKNPTAFYLCAAGFIPGYTFGSGTRLTVV.

The CDR3 DNA is TGTGCCAGCAGGACTAGCGGGGCAGTCGAGCAGTACTTC. This translates into CASRTSGAVEQYF. The chain has TRBV27 and TRBJ2-7, with TRBD2 matching 11 bases. V lost 6 bases to trimming and J lost 6 bases; unmatched junction nucleotides: 4. The germline gives CDR1 MNHEY, CDR2 SMNVEV (reference sequence). The length of the CDR3 is 13 residues.

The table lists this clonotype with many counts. CDR3 in amino acids: CAISEGAVDGYTF. In nucleotides, the CDR3 is TGTGCCATCAGTGAAGGGGCTGTGGATGGCTACACCTTC. The rearrangement uses TRBV10-3 and TRBJ1-2; weak D call: TRBD1 (5 bases). The CDR3 runs to 13 residues. Looked up from germline, CDR1 is ENHRY and CDR2 is SYGVKD. Trimming removed 3 bases at V and 6 bases at J, with 11 bases between.

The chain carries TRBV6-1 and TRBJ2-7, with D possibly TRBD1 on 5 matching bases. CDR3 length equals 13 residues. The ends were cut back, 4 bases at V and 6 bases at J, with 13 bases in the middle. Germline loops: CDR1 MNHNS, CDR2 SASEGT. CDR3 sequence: CASSAGHKGEQYF. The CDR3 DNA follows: TGTGCCAGCAGTGCAGGACATAAAGGCGAGCAGTACTTC.

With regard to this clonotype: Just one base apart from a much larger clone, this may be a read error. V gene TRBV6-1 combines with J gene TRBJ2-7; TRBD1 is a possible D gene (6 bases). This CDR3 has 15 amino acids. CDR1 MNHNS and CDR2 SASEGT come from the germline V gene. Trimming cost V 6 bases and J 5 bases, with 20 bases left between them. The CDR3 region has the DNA TGTGCCAGCAGACACCGGGGCAGGGGATTCAACGAGCAGTACTTC. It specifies CASRHRGRGFNEQYF.

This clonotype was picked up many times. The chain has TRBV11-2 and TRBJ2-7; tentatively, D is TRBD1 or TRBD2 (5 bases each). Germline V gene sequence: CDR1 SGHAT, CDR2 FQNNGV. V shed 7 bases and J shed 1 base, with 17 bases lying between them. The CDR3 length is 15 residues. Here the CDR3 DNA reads TGTGCCAGCACCGCCGGGACCCACCCATCCTACGAGCAGTACTTC. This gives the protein CASTAGTHPSYEQYF.

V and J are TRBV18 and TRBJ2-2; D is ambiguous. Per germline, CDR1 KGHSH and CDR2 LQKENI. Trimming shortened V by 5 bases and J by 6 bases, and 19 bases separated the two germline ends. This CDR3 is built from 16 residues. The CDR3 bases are TGTGCCAGCTCATCGCTCATCTCTAGTTTCGCCGGGGAGCTGTTTTTT. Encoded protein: CASSSLISSFAGELFF.

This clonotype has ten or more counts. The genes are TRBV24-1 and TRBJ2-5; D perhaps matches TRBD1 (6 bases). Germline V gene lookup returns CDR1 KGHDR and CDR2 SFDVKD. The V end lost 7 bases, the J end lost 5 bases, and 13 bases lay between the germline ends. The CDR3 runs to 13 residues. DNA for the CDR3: TGTGCCACCAGGGGGGCAGGATCGGAGACCCAGTACTTC. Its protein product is CATRGAGSETQYF.

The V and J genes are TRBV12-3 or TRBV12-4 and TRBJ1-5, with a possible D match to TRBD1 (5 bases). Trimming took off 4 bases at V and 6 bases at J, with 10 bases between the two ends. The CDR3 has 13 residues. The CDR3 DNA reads TGTGCCAGCAGTTGGGGAGGGACTCAGCCCCAGCATTTT. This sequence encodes CASSWGGTQPQHF.

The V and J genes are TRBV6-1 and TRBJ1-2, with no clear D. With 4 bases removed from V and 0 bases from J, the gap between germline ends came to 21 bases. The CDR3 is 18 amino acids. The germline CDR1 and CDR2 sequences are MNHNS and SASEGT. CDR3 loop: CASSVVGGGLVTNYGYTF. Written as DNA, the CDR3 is TGTGCCAGCAGTGTGGTCGGTGGAGGGTTGGTGACTAACTATGGCTACACCTTC.

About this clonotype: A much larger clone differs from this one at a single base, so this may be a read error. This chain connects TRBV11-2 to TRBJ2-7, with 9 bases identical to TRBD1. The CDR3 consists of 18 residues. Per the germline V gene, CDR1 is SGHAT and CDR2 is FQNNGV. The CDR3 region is CAGSLKAGQGPFFYEQYF. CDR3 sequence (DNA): TGTGCCGGCAGCCTAAAAGCGGGACAGGGTCCTTTCTTCTACGAGCAGTACTTC. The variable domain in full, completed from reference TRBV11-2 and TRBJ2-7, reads EAGVAQSPRYKIIEKRQSVAFWCNPISGHATLYWYQQILGQGPKLLIQFQNNGVVDDSQLPKDRFSAERLKGVDSTLKIQPAKLEDSAVYLCAGSLKAGQGPFFYEQYFGPGTRLTVT.

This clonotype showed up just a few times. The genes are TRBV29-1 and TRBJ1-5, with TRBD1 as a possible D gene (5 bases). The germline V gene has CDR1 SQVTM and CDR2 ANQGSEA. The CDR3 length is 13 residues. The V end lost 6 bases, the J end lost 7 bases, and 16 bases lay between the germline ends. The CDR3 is CSVLAGRGQPQHF. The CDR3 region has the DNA TGCAGCGTCCTTGCGGGCCGGGGGCAGCCCCAGCATTTT.

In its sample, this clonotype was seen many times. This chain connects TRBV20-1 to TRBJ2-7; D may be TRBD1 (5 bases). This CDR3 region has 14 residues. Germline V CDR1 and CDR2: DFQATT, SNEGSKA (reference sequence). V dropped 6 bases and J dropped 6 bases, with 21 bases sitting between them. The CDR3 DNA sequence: TGCAGTGCGGAATATAGAGACAGTGGCGCCGAGCAGTACTTC. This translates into CSAEYRDSGAEQYF.

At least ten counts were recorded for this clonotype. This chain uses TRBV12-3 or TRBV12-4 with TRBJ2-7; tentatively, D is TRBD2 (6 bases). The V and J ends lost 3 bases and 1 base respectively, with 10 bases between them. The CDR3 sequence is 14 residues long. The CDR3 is CASSFRGLSYEQYF. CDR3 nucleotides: TGTGCCAGCAGTTTTCGGGGGTTGTCCTACGAGCAGTACTTC.

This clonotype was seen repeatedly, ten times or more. Here the CDR3 DNA reads TGTGCCAGCAGTCGAGCCTCCCTCGGTTTGGCCTACGAGCAGTACTTC. Translation gives CASSRASLGLAYEQYF. V is TRBV28 and J is TRBJ2-7; D ambiguous. The CDR3 is 16 amino acids. Trimming removed 5 bases at V and 2 bases at J, with 19 bases between. Germline-derived CDR1 and CDR2 are MDHEN and SYDVKM.

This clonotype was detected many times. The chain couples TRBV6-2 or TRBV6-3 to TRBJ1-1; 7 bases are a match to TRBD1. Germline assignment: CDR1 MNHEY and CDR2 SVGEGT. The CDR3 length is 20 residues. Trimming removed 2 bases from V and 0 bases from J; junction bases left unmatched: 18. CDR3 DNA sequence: TGTGCCAGCAGTTACGCTCAGGGGGGCCGGGACAGCTACATGAACACTGAAGCTTTCTTT. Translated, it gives CASSYAQGGRDSYMNTEAFF.

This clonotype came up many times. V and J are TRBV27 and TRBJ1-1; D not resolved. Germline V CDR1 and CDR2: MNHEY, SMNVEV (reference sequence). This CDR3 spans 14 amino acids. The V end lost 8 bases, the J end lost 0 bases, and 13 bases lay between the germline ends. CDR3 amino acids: CASSTTAMNTEAFF. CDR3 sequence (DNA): TGTGCCAGCTCAACTACAGCTATGAACACTGAAGCTTTCTTT.

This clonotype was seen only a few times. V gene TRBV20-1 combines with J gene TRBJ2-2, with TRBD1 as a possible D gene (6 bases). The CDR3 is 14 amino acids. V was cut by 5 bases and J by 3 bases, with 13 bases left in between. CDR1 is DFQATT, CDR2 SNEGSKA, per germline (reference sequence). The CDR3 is CSAGDNGDTGELFF. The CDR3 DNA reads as TGCAGTGCTGGGGACAACGGTGACACCGGGGAGCTGTTTTTT.